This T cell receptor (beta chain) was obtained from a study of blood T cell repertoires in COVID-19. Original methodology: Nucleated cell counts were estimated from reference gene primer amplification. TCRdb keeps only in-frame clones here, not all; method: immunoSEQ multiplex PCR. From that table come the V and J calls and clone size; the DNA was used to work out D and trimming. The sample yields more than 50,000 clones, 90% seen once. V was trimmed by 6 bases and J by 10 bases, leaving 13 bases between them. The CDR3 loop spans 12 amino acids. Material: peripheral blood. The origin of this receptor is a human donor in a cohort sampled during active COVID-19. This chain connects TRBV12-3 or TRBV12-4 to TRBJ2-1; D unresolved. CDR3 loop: CASRLRRDEQFF. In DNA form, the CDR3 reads TGTGCCAGCAGACTACGACGAGACGAGCAGTTCTTC.